This T cell receptor (beta chain) was captured by sequencing in a study of cytomegalovirus exposure and HLA in healthy donors. Notes on the study in general: The study labeled more than 150 TCR beta chains cytomegalovirus-associated.

The PCR made use of 60 Vbeta and 13 Jbeta primers. Assay: immunoSEQ multiplex PCR; the TCRdb copy retains only in-frame clones and omits some. The table shows 60,000 to 85,000 clones, with 78% occurring only once. This clone was recorded only once. Its cognate antigen is unknown. The sample holds other DNA sequences that translate to the same CDR3. V shed 0 bases, J shed 4 bases, and the junction held 2 bases outside the gene matches. The CDR3 totals 14 residues. The germline V gene encodes CDR1 MNHEY and CDR2 SVGAGI. The sequence came from a man between 40 and 49 years old in good health and CMV-seronegative. Sequencing input: PBMCs. This sequence joins TRBV6-5 and TRBJ2-7; TRBD2 agrees at 8 bases. The CDR3 loop is CASSYSSGGYEQYF. CDR3 nucleotide sequence: TGTGCCAGCAGTTACTCGAGCGGGGGATACGAGCAGTACTTC.